This T cell receptor (beta chain) was obtained from a study of cytomegalovirus exposure and HLA in healthy donors (dated by TCRdb to about 2017). Context from the whole study: An earlier analysis of about 560 of the donors reported 276 Gb of sequence data and 117 million unique TCR beta sequences obtained from around 190 million T cells. Among about 400 genotyped donors of the cohort, an average of about 220,000 unique TCR beta nucleotide sequences was sequenced per donor, of which roughly 18% were non-productive. All discovery cohort repertoires had been generated using a single sequencing platform. To study patterns of TCR occurrence, a later analysis re-analyzed previously published TCR beta repertoires from around 660 donors and added high-resolution HLA genotyping. To predict cytomegalovirus infection status, the study combined high-throughput TCR immunosequencing, statistical association of individual TCRs with disease status, and machine learning. Alongside the repertoire data, information on donor age, sex, ethnicity and CMV serostatus was compiled. In a later genetic analysis, genome-wide SNP genotypes for 398 of the 666 donors were used, and that subset was treated as a discovery cohort. An early release covering just under 650 HLA-typed donors comprised approximately 290 gigabases of sequencing data and 85 million to 100 million unique TCR sequences. Besides the first cohort of roughly 660 subjects, a separate validation cohort made up of 95 to 150 different subjects was used. Typing coverage varied by locus: about 629-630 donors for A, B, C, DRB1 and DQB1; more than 500 for DQA1; about 600 for DPA1; around 490 for DPB1. Rather than drawing on any new phenotypic data, the later analysis identified candidate immune exposures from TCR beta sequences and the way those sequences occurred across donors. In an earlier analysis of over 550 of the donors, high-throughput TCR beta sequencing was used to judge whether each TCR beta V gene segment behaved as functional or pseudogenic. HLA typing covered class I and class II loci at four-digit resolution. The genetic ancestry cluster associated with self-reported Caucasian donors included around four fifths of the 350 to 500 genotyped donors. Because of strong linkage in the cohort, a handful of DR-DQ haplotypes were treated as single units for association and clustering. The aim of the study was to test whether cataloging public T cell receptors could identify signatures of past pathogen exposure. The T cell repertoires of 666 subjects were profiled by immunosequencing and related to cytomegalovirus serostatus.

Study-level results and caveats: A few of the identified cytomegalovirus-associated TCR beta chains were confirmed in vitro to be specific for cytomegalovirus antigens. A further reported finding was that TCR beta sequences accurately predicted the HLA-A and HLA-B alleles for most subjects in the first cohort. According to a later analysis, parvovirus B19, influenza, CMV and Epstein-Barr virus appeared linked to several top co-occurrence clusters. The classifier was reported to diagnose cytomegalovirus status with high specificity and sensitivity in both the original cohort and the validation cohort. Because counts were too low, about 17 rarely observed V segments, including chromosome 9 orphons, were excluded from the earlier analysis of 587 of the donors. Most CMV-associated TCR beta chains appeared to be HLA-restricted in a later analysis, and the HLA associations seemed to be driven largely by CMV exposure. The cohort was sequenced for TCR beta chains only, and without alpha or paired-chain data the features that could be detected were limited. Assigning TCR associations to individual alleles was difficult when HLA alleles, especially DR and DQ, strongly co-occurred. Correlated functional status among segregating V segments might reflect linkage disequilibrium, but an unknown experimental factor could not be ruled out. HLA typing was unavailable for some donors at each locus, so association tests used only the typed subset. A total of roughly 160 TCR beta chains were listed by the study as associated with cytomegalovirus. In a later analysis, over 15,000 TCR beta sequences were associated with specific HLA alleles at a false discovery rate of 0.05. The authors suggested that the approach could potentially be extended to other disease states and immunological phenotypes. Most TCR sequences were seen in very few donors, while some public TCRs were found in many individuals. CMV serostatus was the only immune exposure information available for the cohort. In a later analysis, the rate of TCR association differed among HLA loci, with DRB1 alleles having the most associated TCRs and HLA-C alleles having the fewest. A group of highly shared sequence variants was considered likely to be a technical artifact of the sequencing pipeline. A later analysis found that HLA-associated TCR beta chains were more clonally expanded and had lower generation probabilities than equally common non-associated chains. In an earlier analysis of 587 of the donors, most TCR beta V segments appeared in productive rearrangements about 87% or about 30% of the time, broadly matching IMGT annotations. Some IMGT-functional V segments, including TRBV6-2 and TRBV6-3, could not be told apart with the 87-base-pair reads, so those segments were excluded. A later genetic analysis reported fewer N-insertions in productive TCRs among donors in an Asian-associated ancestry cluster than the 666-donor mean. Roughly uniform sequencing depth across donors was assumed in presence/absence analyses, although this assumption may not hold. A later genetic analysis associated a missense DCLRE1C variant with V-gene and J-gene trimming of TCR beta chains, and an independent cohort replicated the association.

This clone has only a few counts. There is no known antigen for this receptor. The sample holds no much larger clone one base away, and base qualities are not on file. Receptor amplification or capture employed the immunoSEQ multiplex PCR assay. A mixture of 60 forward primers for TCR Vbeta segments and 13 reverse primers for TCR Jbeta segments was used in the multiplex PCR. A multiplex PCR assay on genomic DNA amplified the CDR3 region of rearranged TCR beta genes. The amplified TCR beta libraries were sequenced on the Illumina HiSeq System as 87-base-pair reads. Turning to the authors' computational methods: A later analysis counted around 72 million unique TCR beta chains across the 650 to 800 repertoires, and some 12 million of these chains were shared by at least two donors. Raw reads were error-corrected and collapsed into unique sequences by a nearest-neighbor algorithm in which closely related sequences were merged to remove PCR and sequencing errors. CDR3 sequences were aligned to IMGT reference sequences to assign V, D and J gene segments. For a sequence to be retained, a match of at least six nucleotides to both a V gene segment and a J gene segment was required. Rearrangements were classified as productive when the CDR3 lacked stop codons and remained in frame with V and J, and all other rearrangements were classified as non-productive. CDR3 was defined according to IMGT convention as the region running from the second conserved V-encoded cysteine to the conserved J-encoded phenylalanine. The earlier analysis of roughly 590 of the donors excluded sequences that lacked an unambiguous match to a single V gene segment. An earlier analysis of over 450 of the donors classified V segments as functional when productive rearrangements were above 56.7% and as segregating when the standard deviation between donors was above 5%. A statistical classification framework was built for diagnosing cytomegalovirus status from the catalog of TCR beta chain sequences. A later analysis assigned V and J genes by comparing TCR nucleotide sequences with IMGT/GENE-DB human TR gene sequences. In a later analysis, CDR3 sequences and most-parsimonious VDJ recombination scenarios were assigned using the TCRdist pipeline. In a later analysis, every TCR beta chain was defined by the combination of its CDR3 amino acid sequence and its V-gene family, and reads without a unique V-gene family were dropped. A later analysis removed several hundred highly shared, low-generation-probability nucleotide sequences to deal with suspected cross-contamination and a sequencing artifact. A later analysis calculated a clonal expansion index for each public chain from normalized within-repertoire ranks of inferred template counts. In a later analysis, generation probabilities were computed using a VDJ recombination model fitted to out-of-frame rearrangements, and the results were checked against IGoR. A later analysis scored TCR-TCR, TCR-HLA and TCR-CMV co-occurrence with hypergeometric tests, applying a repertoire-size bias correction to TCR pairs. A later analysis estimated false discovery rates by permuting HLA or CMV assignments 20 times. In a later analysis, co-occurring TCRs were grouped with DBSCAN, and TCRdist sequence similarity was added when clustering was performed within HLA-allele-positive subsets. For co-occurrence clustering, repertoires with fewer than 30,000 or more than 120,000 public chains were excluded, along with 5 or 6 repertoires with anomalous nucleotide sharing. This is the immuneACCESS table as TCRdb keeps it, with only in-frame sequences that have V and J called. A part of the clones is gone; compared with another copy, unresolved V genes explain less than half, and the rest is unexplained. V, J and clone size are those of that table, while D and trimming were read from the DNA. In all, the sample holds around 200,000 clones, and around 77% of those were seen once. The ten top clones hold 2% to 2.5% of the sample.

The cohort was made up of 500 to 800 healthy bone marrow donors. Cohort members were all nominally healthy when sampled, although unrecorded immune exposures were likely present. The donor was CMV seropositive and was included in the group of around 300 seropositive cohort members. A peripheral blood sample was collected from each donor, and TCR beta sequencing was performed on peripheral blood mononuclear cells. The Qiagen DNeasy Blood Extraction Kit was used to extract genomic DNA from the blood cell samples. From a lookup of the germline V gene (reference sequence), CDR1 and CDR2 are SGHNT and YYREEE. The CDR3 holds 16 amino acids from the cysteine to the phenylalanine. Left in the record is the CDR3 DNA by itself, 48 bases read in frame from the first base. V is cut back by 4 bases and J by 0 bases, with 4 bases in the junction unmatched.

Recombination linked TRBV5-4 to TRBJ2-3; TRBD2 agrees with 11 junctional bases. The source material was PBMCs. This TCR derives from a woman aged 30 to 39 in good health and CMV-seropositive. The nucleotides are TGTGCCAGCAGCCTGGGACTAGCGGAGAGCACAGATACGCAGTATTTT. Its translation reads: CASSLGLAESTDTQYF.